Given below is one T cell receptor (beta chain) in context. The data derive from a study of technical replicates of blood from a handful of donors. CDR3 length: 15 residues. The V end was cut by 2 bases, the J end by 5 bases, with 12 bases between. CDR1 is SGHAT, CDR2 FQNNGV, per germline. Clones were sequenced by immunoSEQ multiplex PCR, and TCRdb holds only the in-frame ones, with some missing. The sample consists of around 100,000 clones, 95% of them appearing once. The chain joins TRBV11-2 to TRBJ1-4, with D possibly matching TRBD1 (6 bases). The receptor comes from a human donor in good health. Specimen: T cells isolated from PBMCs. The CDR3 reads CASSLSGQWNEKLFF. CDR3 in DNA: TGTGCCAGCAGCTTAAGTGGACAGTGGAATGAAAAACTGTTTTTT. The full variable domain, rest sourced from reference TRBV11-2 and TRBJ1-4, is EAGVAQSPRYKIIEKRQSVAFWCNPISGHATLYWYQQILGQGPKLLIQFQNNGVVDDSQLPKDRFSAERLKGVDSTLKIQPAKLEDSAVYLCASSLSGQWNEKLFFGSGTQLSVL.